Listed here are 12 T cell receptor beta chains from one sample, sequenced in a study of CD8+ T cells in alopecia areata (dated by TCRdb to 2016 to 2019). Pooled mouse cutaneous lymph node cells were stained for CD4, CD8alpha, NKG2D, NKG2ACE and other markers, then sorted on a BD Influx. Library prep was done by the immunoSEQ multiplex PCR assay. To provide template for TCR sequencing, every sample had RNA extracted and reverse transcribed into cDNA. Drawn from immuneACCESS, this table holds only the in-frame rearrangements with V and J called that TCRdb kept. Clones are partly lost; checked studies trace under half to an unresolved V gene and leave the rest unexplained. This sample contains 250,000 or so clones, none of which is a singleton. About 1.1% of the sample belongs to the ten largest clones. What was sequenced was CD4+ T cells sorted from a lymph node. The receptor source for this set is a C3H/HeJ mouse with alopecia areata. Regarding MHC type, mice of this strain are H2-k.

Comments on this clone: The gene names given are mouse names. The sequence runs out 4 residues before the end of the CDR3; the remainder is reconstructed from the germline J gene. This sequence joins TRBV13-1 and TRBJ2-2; 9 nucleotides agree with TRBD1. This CDR3 spans 15 amino acids. With V trimmed by 5 bases and J by 0 bases, 2 bases remained unmatched. Germline V CDR1 and CDR2: NSHNY, SYGAGN. Incomplete CDR3 DNA: TGTGCCAGCAGGGACAGGGGCGCAAACACCGGG. Protein sequence: CASRDRGANTG. The full CDR3 protein reads CASRDRGANTGQLYF.

In this sample, this clone turned up a few times. These gene names are mouse names. The read ends 4 residues shy of where the CDR3 ends; the end is completed using the germline J gene. The sample has other DNA sequences that encode this CDR3 too. The chain combines TRBV1 with TRBJ2-1; 8 bases align to TRBD2. This CDR3 comprises 15 residues. CDR1 is NSQYPW, CDR2 LRSPGD, per germline (reference sequence). The CDR3 loop is CTCSADWGGKAEQFF. The sequenced part of the CDR3 DNA is TGCACCTGCAGTGCAGATTGGGGGGGGAAAGCT. Variable domain in full (rest from reference TRBV1 and TRBJ2-1): VTLLEQNPRWRLVPRGQAVNLRCILKNSQYPWMSWYQQDLQKQLQWLFTLRSPGDKEVKSLPGADYLATRVTDTELRLQVANMSQGRTLYCTCSADWGGKAEQFFGPGTRLTVL.

This clone was seen more than once but under ten times. The germline and genes are mouse ones. Coverage ceases 4 residues before the CDR3 finishes, and the germline J gene fills in the end. Other DNA sequences in the sample encode the same CDR3. The chain recombines TRBV1 with TRBJ2-1; 7 bases align to TRBD2. Germline V gene lookup returns CDR1 NSQYPW and CDR2 LRSPGD (reference sequence). CDR3 length: 14 amino acids. The ends lost 4 bases at V and 1 base at J; junction bases unmatched: 1. Partial CDR3 DNA: TGCACCTGCAGTGGACTGGGAAACTATGCT. Protein sequence: CTCSGLGNYA. The full CDR3 protein is CTCSGLGNYAEQFF.

This clone was counted between two and nine times. Here the gene names and germline are mouse. The CDR3 end falls 4 residues outside the read, so it is completed with the germline J gene. The rearrangement links TRBV19 to TRBJ2-7, with a possible D match to TRBD1 (5 bases). The CDR3 is made up of 12 amino acids. Germline V gene sequence: CDR1 FNHDT, CDR2 SITEND (reference sequence). V lost 4 bases, J lost 3 bases, and 8 bases lay in between. CDR3 DNA, as far as it was read: TGTGCCAGCAGTGCAGACAGCTAT. This sequence encodes CASSADSY. The entire CDR3 is CASSADSYEQYF.

As concerns this clone: Germline and genes: mouse. The CDR3 goes on 4 residues after the read ends, and that part is filled in from the germline J gene. The chain is built from TRBV5 and TRBJ2-3; 9 bases line up with TRBD1. Germline assignment: CDR1 LGHNA and CDR2 YNLKQL (reference sequence). CDR3 length: 16 amino acids. V was pared by 2 bases and J by 2 bases, with 5 bases of the junction left unmatched. The CDR3 protein is CASSQHRGRDAETLYF. The DNA read from the CDR3 is TGTGCCAGCAGCCAACACAGGGGGCGGGATGCAGAA.

This clone was counted a few times. Gene names are mouse gene names. The CDR3 end falls 4 residues outside the read, so it is completed with the germline J gene. V usage is TRBV13-3 and J usage is TRBJ1-2; 7 nucleotides agree with TRBD1. The CDR3 is made up of 15 amino acids. Germline V gene lookup returns CDR1 NNHDY and CDR2 SYVADS. With 5 bases clipped from V and 4 bases from J, the junction kept 11 bases outside the gene matches. CDR3 DNA, as far as it was read: TGTGCCAGCAGCAGGGACAGAGGGAGTACCTCC. The encoded protein is CASSRDRGSTS. The whole CDR3 region reads CASSRDRGSTSDYTF.

Concerning this clone: Mouse gene names and germline throughout. The read terminates 4 residues before the CDR3 end, so the remaining end is supplied by the germline J gene. The chain is built from TRBV1 and TRBJ2-2; D gene unclear. Germline CDR1 NSQYPW, CDR2 LRSPGD (reference sequence). V gave up 4 bases and J gave up 4 bases, with 7 bases separating them. This CDR3 is built from 13 residues. CDR3 DNA (partial): TGCACCTGCAGTGACAGAGGCACCGGG. This sequence encodes CTCSDRGTG. The CDR3 in full is CTCSDRGTGQLYF.

A few counts support this clone. Mouse names are used for the genes. The observed sequence ends 4 residues before the CDR3 terminus, with the missing tail filled in from the germline J gene. V gene TRBV13-3 combines with J gene TRBJ2-5, with 9 positions matching TRBD2. The CDR3 loop spans 13 amino acids. The germline CDR1 and CDR2 sequences are NNHDY and SYVADS. CDR3 sequence: CASSNWGEDTQYF. The part of the CDR3 DNA that was read is TGTGCCAGCAGTAACTGGGGGGAAGAC.

The sample holds a few counts of this clone. Germline and genes: mouse. The read gets to within 4 residues of the CDR3 end, and the germline J gene fills in the rest. The genes are TRBV31 and TRBJ2-3, with D perhaps TRBD2 (6 bases). Germline CDR1 reads GKSSPN; CDR2 reads SITVG. V was clipped by 0 bases and J by 4 bases, with 11 bases between them. CDR3 size: 14 residues. CDR3 DNA (partial): TGTGCCTGGAGTCTAGCGGGACTTTCAGAA. Its translation: CAWSLAGLSE. The CDR3, in full, reads CAWSLAGLSETLYF.

This clone has just a few counts. Gene names and germline match the mouse. The CDR3 end is not reached by the read, which stops 4 residues before it; the germline J gene fills it in. The identical CDR3 is also encoded by other nucleotide sequences in the sample. The chain recombines TRBV31 with TRBJ2-3; 8 bases fit TRBD2. V trimming: 1 base; J trimming: 0 bases; junction bases outside the gene matches: 3. The V gene's germline CDR1 is GKSSPN and CDR2 SITVG. The CDR3 is 15 amino acids. This chain's CDR3 is CAWSRLGGSAETLYF. The sequenced part of the CDR3 DNA is TGTGCCTGGAGTCGTTTGGGGGGGAGTGCAGAA.

In regard to this clone: The gene names given are mouse names. The read ends 4 residues early relative to the CDR3; the germline J gene fills the gap. The genes are TRBV19 and TRBJ2-7, with D possibly being TRBD2 (6 bases). Germline-derived CDR1 and CDR2 are FNHDT and SITEND (reference sequence). This CDR3 region has 12 residues. The CDR3: CASRRLEYEQYF. CDR3 bases read: TGTGCCAGCAGGCGACTGGAGTAT.

Note on this clone: Germline and genes here are mouse. The read ends 4 residues shy of where the CDR3 ends; the end is completed using the germline J gene. Other DNA sequences within the sample encode an identical CDR3. The V gene is TRBV1, the J gene TRBJ2-1; 10 positions agree with TRBD1. The CDR3 length is 14 residues. Germline trimming cut 4 bases from V and 6 bases from J; bases unmatched to any gene: 3. CDR1 and CDR2 (germline): NSQYPW, LRSPGD (reference sequence). This CDR3 reads CTCSGDRGGAEQFF. The DNA read from the CDR3 is TGCACCTGCAGTGGGGACAGGGGTGGTGCT.